This is a list of T cell receptor beta chains from one sample in a study of regulatory T cells in long-lasting Graves disease. TCRdb re-derived calls from the multiplex PCR reads in MiXCR, one entry per CDR3 protein. The sample records 360,000 or so distinct CDR3 sequences, approximately 16% being singletons. The sample was also linked to a second study, of T cells in Graves' hyperthyroidism and ophthalmopathy.

The sample in question was peripheral blood mononuclear cells (PBMCs), obtained at new diagnosis, from a patient treated with antithyroid drugs. These receptors were taken from a man aged 40-50 years with Graves disease. The CDR3 runs from the conserved cysteine through the conserved F or W. A D gene is named only where the DNA matches it firmly. Clone size is given for some rows only: seen once, a few or many times, or a class if the clone is expanded.

CDR3 protein: CAWSRGLLTDTQYF
CDR3 DNA: TGTGCCTGGAGCCGGGGGCTCCTCACAGATACGCAGTATTTT
J gene: TRBJ2-3
V gene: TRBV30
clone size: many
D gene: .

CDR3 protein: CASNRKNEAFF
CDR3 DNA: TGTGCCAGCAACCGAAAGAATGAAGCTTTCTTT
J gene: TRBJ1-1
V gene: TRBV13
clone size: .
D gene: .

CDR3 protein: CSVLTSGGAPFF
CDR3 DNA: TGCAGCGTATTGACTAGCGGGGGGGCCCCGTTCTTC
J gene: TRBJ2-1
V gene: TRBV29-1
clone size: .
D gene: TRBD2

CDR3 protein: CASSGAGTQETQYF
CDR3 DNA: TGTGCCAGCAGCGGCGCGGGGACCCAAGAGACCCAGTACTTC
J gene: TRBJ2-5
V gene: TRBV5-4
clone size: .
D gene: .

CDR3 protein: CASGESYNEQFF
CDR3 DNA: TGTGCTTCGGGGGAGTCCTACAATGAGCAGTTCTTC
J gene: TRBJ2-1
V gene: TRBV28
clone size: .
D gene: .

CDR3 protein: CASSHGTGFDTGELFF
CDR3 DNA: TGTGCCAGCAGTCATGGGACAGGGTTTGACACCGGGGAGCTGTTTTTT
J gene: TRBJ2-2
V gene: TRBV6-1
clone size: .
D gene: TRBD1

CDR3 protein: CASSSQGEYNEQFF
CDR3 DNA: TGTGCCAGCAGCTCCCAGGGGGAGTACAATGAGCAGTTCTTC
J gene: TRBJ2-1
V gene: TRBV7-3
clone size: many
D gene: TRBD1

CDR3 protein: CASSLEGRRKSEKLFF
CDR3 DNA: TGTGCCAGCAGCTTGGAGGGCCGAAGAAAGTCCGAAAAACTGTTTTTT
J gene: TRBJ1-4
V gene: TRBV5-8
clone size: .
D gene: .

CDR3 protein: CASSGQGNEKLFF
CDR3 DNA: TGTGCCAGCAGTGGACAGGGTAATGAAAAACTGTTTTTT
J gene: TRBJ1-4
V gene: TRBV2
clone size: many
D gene: TRBD1

CDR3 protein: CASSELVGPWF
CDR3 DNA: TGTGCCAGCAGTGAACTGGTAGGGCCCTGGTTT
J gene: TRBJ1-1
V gene: TRBV2
clone size: many
D gene: .

CDR3 protein: CASSPGLAYSPDTDTQYF
CDR3 DNA: TGTGCCAGCAGTCCCGGACTAGCGTATTCCCCCGACACAGATACGCAGTATTTT
J gene: TRBJ2-3
V gene: TRBV28
clone size: .
D gene: TRBD2

CDR3 protein: CASSKTDLSYNEQFF
CDR3 DNA: TGTGCCAGTAGTAAGACAGACCTCTCCTACAATGAGCAGTTCTTC
J gene: TRBJ2-1
V gene: TRBV19
clone size: .
D gene: .

CDR3 protein: CASRQGGRQPQHF
CDR3 DNA: TGTGCCAGCAGGCAGGGCGGTCGTCAGCCCCAGCATTTT
J gene: TRBJ1-5
V gene: TRBV6-2/TRBV6-3
clone size: few
D gene: .

CDR3 protein: CASSLVPGALNTEAFF
CDR3 DNA: TGCGCCAGCAGCTTGGTTCCAGGGGCCTTGAACACTGAAGCTTTCTTT
J gene: TRBJ1-1
V gene: TRBV5-1
clone size: once
D gene: .

CDR3 protein: CASSQITREHEQYF
CDR3 DNA: TGTGCCAGCAGTCAAATTACACGGGAACACGAGCAGTACTTC
J gene: TRBJ2-7
V gene: TRBV28
clone size: many
D gene: .

CDR3 protein: CASSLAILAGGVTDTQYF
CDR3 DNA: TGCGCCAGCAGCTTGGCCATCCTAGCGGGGGGGGTCACAGATACGCAGTATTTT
J gene: TRBJ2-3
V gene: TRBV5-1
clone size: many
D gene: TRBD2

CDR3 protein: CSASGGGRRDTEAFF
CDR3 DNA: TGCAGTGCCTCGGGGGGGGGAAGGAGGGACACTGAAGCTTTCTTT
J gene: TRBJ1-1
V gene: TRBV20-1
clone size: many
D gene: .

CDR3 protein: CASSPTREGELFF
CDR3 DNA: TGTGCCAGCTCACCCACGAGAGAAGGGGAGCTGTTTTTT
J gene: TRBJ2-2
V gene: TRBV18
clone size: .
D gene: .

CDR3 protein: CASSLRRFRIAGGITDTQYF
CDR3 DNA: TGTGCCAGCAGTTTGAGACGGTTCCGAATAGCGGGGGGTATCACAGATACGCAGTATTTT
J gene: TRBJ2-3
V gene: TRBV28
clone size: many
D gene: TRBD2

CDR3 protein: CASKDSSNTGELFF
CDR3 DNA: TGTGCCAGCAAGGACAGCTCGAACACCGGGGAGCTGTTTTTT
J gene: TRBJ2-2
V gene: TRBV7-3
clone size: .
D gene: .

CDR3 protein: CASTPGGTGNTIYF
CDR3 DNA: TGTGCCAGCACGCCCGGGGGCACTGGAAACACCATATATTTT
J gene: TRBJ1-3
V gene: TRBV18
clone size: many
D gene: .

CDR3 protein: CASRQGNIQYF
CDR3 DNA: TGTGCCAGCAGACAGGGGAACATTCAGTACTTC
J gene: TRBJ2-4
V gene: TRBV28
clone size: many
D gene: TRBD1

CDR3 protein: CASSEVNQPQHF
CDR3 DNA: TGTGCCAGTTCCGAGGTCAATCAGCCCCAGCATTTT
J gene: TRBJ1-5
V gene: TRBV27
clone size: .
D gene: .

CDR3 protein: CASSQDTEALMGSPLHF
CDR3 DNA: TGTGCCAGCAGCCAAGATACGGAGGCCTTAATGGGTTCACCCCTCCACTTT
J gene: TRBJ1-6
V gene: TRBV3-1
clone size: few
D gene: .

CDR3 protein: CASRTGQGLGEKLFF
CDR3 DNA: TGTGCCAGCAGGACCGGACAGGGCCTAGGGGAAAAACTGTTTTTT
J gene: TRBJ1-4
V gene: TRBV2
clone size: many
D gene: TRBD1

CDR3 protein: CSANPGAVYEQYF
CDR3 DNA: TGCAGTGCTAATCCAGGGGCCGTCTACGAGCAGTACTTC
J gene: TRBJ2-7
V gene: TRBV20-1
clone size: many
D gene: .

CDR3 protein: CATSDLDRETQYF
CDR3 DNA: TGTGCCACCAGTGATTTGGACAGGGAGACCCAGTACTTC
J gene: TRBJ2-5
V gene: TRBV24-1
clone size: many
D gene: .

CDR3 protein: CATRGREETQYF
CDR3 DNA: TGTGCCACCAGGGGCAGGGAAGAGACCCAGTACTTC
J gene: TRBJ2-5
V gene: TRBV15
clone size: few
D gene: .

CDR3 protein: CASRQGTLRGGELFF
CDR3 DNA: TGTGCCAGCAGACAGGGGACCCTCCGAGGCGGGGAGCTGTTTTTT
J gene: TRBJ2-2
V gene: TRBV7-9
clone size: few
D gene: TRBD1

CDR3 protein: CAWSVSLSAGTGFFF
CDR3 DNA: TGTGCCTGGAGTGTATCTCTCTCGGCTGGGACAGGGTTCTTCTTT
J gene: TRBJ1-1
V gene: TRBV30
clone size: many
D gene: TRBD1

CDR3 protein: CASSQTRGYEQYF
CDR3 DNA: TGCGCCAGCAGCCAGACGCGGGGCTACGAGCAGTACTTC
J gene: TRBJ2-7
V gene: TRBV4-3
clone size: many
D gene: .

CDR3 protein: CSVRQGSGTDTQYF
CDR3 DNA: TGCAGCGTTCGCCAGGGTTCGGGCACAGATACGCAGTATTTT
J gene: TRBJ2-3
V gene: TRBV29-1
clone size: few
D gene: .

CDR3 protein: CASSPADKYNQPQHF
CDR3 DNA: TGTGCCAGTAGTCCTGCCGACAAGTACAATCAGCCCCAGCATTTT
J gene: TRBJ1-5
V gene: TRBV19
clone size: .
D gene: .

CDR3 protein: CAFSTLNQPQHF
CDR3 DNA: TGTGCTTTCTCCACCTTAAATCAGCCCCAGCATTTT
J gene: TRBJ1-5
V gene: TRBV28
clone size: .
D gene: .

CDR3 protein: CASSEGGSNSPLHF
CDR3 DNA: TGTGCCAGTAGTGAGGGGGGTAGCAATTCACCCCTCCACTTT
J gene: TRBJ1-6
V gene: TRBV19
clone size: few
D gene: .

CDR3 protein: CASSSQGYSSSQPQHF
CDR3 DNA: TGCGCCAGTTCATCCCAGGGATATTCTAGCAGTCAGCCCCAGCATTTT
J gene: TRBJ1-5
V gene: TRBV4-1
clone size: .
D gene: .

CDR3 protein: CASIKDRASGETQYF
CDR3 DNA: TGTGCCAGCATTAAGGACAGGGCATCGGGAGAGACCCAGTACTTC
J gene: TRBJ2-5
V gene: TRBV2
clone size: many
D gene: TRBD1

CDR3 protein: CASSLPYSNQPQHF
CDR3 DNA: TGTGCCAGCAGCCTGCCTTATAGCAATCAGCCCCAGCATTTT
J gene: TRBJ1-5
V gene: TRBV5-5
clone size: many
D gene: .

CDR3 protein: CASSLARAGMNTEAFF
CDR3 DNA: TGTGCCAGCAGCTTAGCTAGGGCCGGTATGAACACTGAAGCTTTCTTT
J gene: TRBJ1-1
V gene: TRBV7-8
clone size: many
D gene: .

CDR3 protein: CAWIQNRGNSPLHF
CDR3 DNA: TGTGCCTGGATTCAGAACAGGGGAAATTCACCCCTCCACTTT
J gene: TRBJ1-6
V gene: TRBV30
clone size: many
D gene: TRBD1

CDR3 protein: CASTQGVNYGYTF
CDR3 DNA: TGTGCCAGTACTCAGGGAGTTAACTATGGCTACACCTTC
J gene: TRBJ1-2
V gene: TRBV19
clone size: .
D gene: .

CDR3 protein: CASSQALAGGTYEQYF
CDR3 DNA: TGCGCCAGCAGCCAGGCCCTAGCGGGGGGAACCTACGAGCAGTACTTC
J gene: TRBJ2-7
V gene: TRBV4-1
clone size: .
D gene: TRBD2

CDR3 protein: CASSQETPREQYF
CDR3 DNA: TGCGCCAGCAGCCAAGAAACCCCTCGAGAGCAGTACTTC
J gene: TRBJ2-7
V gene: TRBV4-1
clone size: few
D gene: .

CDR3 protein: CASRLRGGPADTQYF
CDR3 DNA: TGTGCCAGCAGGTTGCGGGGGGGCCCGGCAGATACGCAGTATTTT
J gene: TRBJ2-3
V gene: TRBV7-2
clone size: once
D gene: TRBD2

CDR3 protein: CSARSPNLAGEGYEQYF
CDR3 DNA: TGCAGTGCTAGATCCCCTAATCTAGCGGGGGAAGGCTACGAGCAGTACTTC
J gene: TRBJ2-7
V gene: TRBV20-1
clone size: few
D gene: TRBD2

CDR3 protein: CASSVWDRGRETQYF
CDR3 DNA: TGTGCCAGCAGTGTCTGGGACAGGGGTCGAGAGACCCAGTACTTC
J gene: TRBJ2-5
V gene: TRBV2
clone size: many
D gene: TRBD1

CDR3 protein: CASSLQGHSPLHF
CDR3 DNA: TGTGCCAGCAGTTTACAGGGTCATTCACCCCTCCACTTT
J gene: TRBJ1-6
V gene: TRBV28
clone size: many
D gene: .

CDR3 protein: CSARVTEYNSPLHF
CDR3 DNA: TGCAGTGCTAGAGTGACCGAGTATAATTCACCCCTCCACTTT
J gene: TRBJ1-6
V gene: TRBV20-1
clone size: .
D gene: .

CDR3 protein: CSARDQTAALNDQFF
CDR3 DNA: TGCAGTGCTAGAGATCAAACAGCGGCCTTAAATGATCAGTTCTTC
J gene: TRBJ2-1
V gene: TRBV20-1
clone size: few
D gene: .

CDR3 protein: CASSGRLTASYEQYF
CDR3 DNA: TGTGCCAGCAGTGGACGACTTACCGCTAGCTACGAGCAGTACTTC
J gene: TRBJ2-7
V gene: TRBV6-1
clone size: many
D gene: .

CDR3 protein: CASSPDRVEQYF
CDR3 DNA: TGTGCCAGCAGTCCGGACAGGGTCGAGCAGTACTTC
J gene: TRBJ2-7
V gene: TRBV28
clone size: many
D gene: TRBD1

CDR3 protein: CASSQRTNSGANVLTF
CDR3 DNA: TGTGCCAGCAGCCAGCGCACAAACTCTGGGGCCAACGTCCTGACTTTC
J gene: TRBJ2-6
V gene: TRBV14
clone size: .
D gene: .

CDR3 protein: CSVATGLSGYGYTF
CDR3 DNA: TGCAGCGTTGCGACGGGACTCTCGGGGTATGGCTACACCTTC
J gene: TRBJ1-2
V gene: TRBV29-1
clone size: .
D gene: .